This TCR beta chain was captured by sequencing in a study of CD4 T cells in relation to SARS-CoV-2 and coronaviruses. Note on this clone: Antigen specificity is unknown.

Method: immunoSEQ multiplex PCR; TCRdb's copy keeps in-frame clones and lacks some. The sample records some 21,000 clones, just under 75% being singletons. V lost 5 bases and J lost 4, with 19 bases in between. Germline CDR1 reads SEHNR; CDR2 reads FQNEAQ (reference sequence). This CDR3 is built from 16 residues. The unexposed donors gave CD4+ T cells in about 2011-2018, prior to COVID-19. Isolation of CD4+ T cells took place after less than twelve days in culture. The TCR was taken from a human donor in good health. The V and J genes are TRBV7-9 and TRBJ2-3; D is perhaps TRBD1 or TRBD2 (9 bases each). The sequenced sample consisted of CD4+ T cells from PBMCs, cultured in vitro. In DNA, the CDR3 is TGTGCCAGCAGCCTGCGGGGGGGACAGGGTGCAGATACGCAGTATTTT. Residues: CASSLRGGQGADTQYF.